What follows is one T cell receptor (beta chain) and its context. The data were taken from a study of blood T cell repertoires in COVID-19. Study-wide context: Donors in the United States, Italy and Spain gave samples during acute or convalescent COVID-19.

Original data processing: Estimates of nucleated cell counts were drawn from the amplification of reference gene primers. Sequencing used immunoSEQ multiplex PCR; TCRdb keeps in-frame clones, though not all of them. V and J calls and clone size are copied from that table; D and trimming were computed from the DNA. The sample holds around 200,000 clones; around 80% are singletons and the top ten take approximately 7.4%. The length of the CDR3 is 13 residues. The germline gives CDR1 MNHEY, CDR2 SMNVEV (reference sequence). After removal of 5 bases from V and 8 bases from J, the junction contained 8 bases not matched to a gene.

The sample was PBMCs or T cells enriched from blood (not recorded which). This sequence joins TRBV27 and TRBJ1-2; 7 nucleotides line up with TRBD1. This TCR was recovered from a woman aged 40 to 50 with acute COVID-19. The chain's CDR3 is CASSLGQDKGYTF. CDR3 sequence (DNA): TGTGCCAGCAGTCTCGGACAGGATAAAGGCTACACCTTC.